A single sample gave rise to the 24 T cell receptor beta chains below, sequenced in a study of CD8 T cells in Susac syndrome. Reverse transcription used about 0.45 to 1 ug RNA and random hexamers. TCRdb re-analysed the immunoSEQ multiplex PCR reads in MiXCR, keeping a single row per CDR3 protein. The table has some 170,000 distinct CDR3 sequences, approximately 93% seen once. Sequences were obtained from CD4+ T cells from PBMCs. The origin of the receptors is a human donor with multiple sclerosis.

The chain recombines TRBV15 with TRBJ1-1, with unresolved D. Trimming removed 0 bases from V and 10 bases from J, with 15 bases in between. The CDR3 extends over 14 amino acids. Germline values: CDR1 LNHNV, CDR2 YYDKDF (reference sequence). The CDR3 coding sequence is TGTGCCACCAGCAGAGATAACTGGCACTTTCGAGCTTTCTTT. This encodes CATSRDNWHFRAFF.

The V gene is TRBV6-5, the J gene TRBJ1-1; D not resolved. The CDR3 spans 15 residues. Germline V lookup: CDR1 MNHEY, CDR2 SVGAGI. V lost 3 bases and J lost 0, with 11 bases in between. CDR3 nucleotides: TGTGCCAGCAGTTATAAGCACGGCCTGAACACTGAAGCTTTCTTT. Translating it yields CASSYKHGLNTEAFF.

The rearrangement links TRBV10-3 to TRBJ2-1; 9 nucleotides agree with TRBD1. Trimming cost V 4 bases and J 6 bases; bases outside gene matches: 1. Germline CDR1 and CDR2: ENHRY and SYGVKD. This CDR3 is 13 amino acids long. DNA of the CDR3: TGTGCCATCAGTGGGGACAGGGTCAATGAGCAGTTCTTC. Its translation: CAISGDRVNEQFF.

This chain joins TRBV12-3 or TRBV12-4 and TRBJ1-4; D not certain. The V end lost 5 bases, the J end lost 7 bases, and 5 bases lay between the germline ends. CDR3 length: 11 amino acids. The chain's CDR3 is CASSTIEKLFF. The DNA for the CDR3 is TGTGCCAGCAGTACGATTGAAAAACTGTTTTTT.

The V call is TRBV20-1, the J call TRBJ2-1; 8 bases are shared with TRBD2. The CDR3 runs to 11 residues. Germline V gene data show CDR1 as DFQATT and CDR2 as SNEGSKA (reference sequence). V lost 6 bases, J lost 7 bases, and 2 bases stayed unmatched. CDR3 residues: CSAGTRNEQFF. CDR3 sequence (DNA): TGCAGTGCGGGGACTAGGAATGAGCAGTTCTTC.

CDR3 in amino acids: CASSRRWQEEQYF. The DNA for the CDR3 is TGTGCCAGCAGCCGCAGGTGGCAGGAAGAGCAGTACTTC. V usage is TRBV7-6 and J usage is TRBJ2-7; D unclear. Trimming removed 5 bases from V and 7 bases from J, with 15 bases in between. CDR1 and CDR2 from the germline V gene are SGHVS and FNYEAQ. This CDR3 is 13 amino acids long. Based on the CDR3 plus reference TRBV7-6 and TRBJ2-7, the full variable domain is GAGVSQSPRYKVTKRGQDVALRCDPISGHVSLYWYRQALGQGPEFLTYFNYEAQQDKSGLPNDRFSAERPEGSISTLTIQRTEQRDSAMYRCASSRRWQEEQYFGPGTRLTVT.

The rearrangement uses TRBV6-2 or TRBV6-3 and TRBJ2-1, with TRBD2 matching 13 bases. The CDR3 contains 16 residues. J was trimmed by 4 bases and V by 6 bases; bases with no gene match: 6. Looked up from germline, CDR1 is MNHEY and CDR2 is SVGEGT. The CDR3 region is CASRGTTSGGYNEQFF. The CDR3 DNA sequence: TGTGCCAGCAGGGGCACGACTAGCGGGGGGTACAATGAGCAGTTCTTC.

The genes are TRBV20-1 and TRBJ1-5; D may be TRBD1 (6 bases). V was trimmed by 1 base and J by 8 bases, leaving 21 bases between them. In germline, CDR1 is DFQATT, CDR2 SNEGSKA (reference sequence). CDR3 length: 16 amino acids. Here the CDR3 reads CSARARRQAPLKPQHF. The CDR3 nucleotides read TGCAGTGCTAGAGCTAGGAGACAGGCGCCCTTAAAGCCCCAGCATTTT.

The rearrangement links TRBV5-1 to TRBJ2-1; 9 positions match TRBD2. Germline V gene lookup returns CDR1 SGHRS and CDR2 YFSETQ. There are 15 residues in the CDR3. After removal of 5 bases from V and 7 bases from J, the junction contained 10 bases not matched to a gene. The CDR3 coding sequence is TGCGCCAGCAGTCCAGGGCTAGCGGGGTTGAATGAGCAGTTCTTC. Encoded protein: CASSPGLAGLNEQFF.

The chain joins TRBV4-2 to TRBJ1-5, with D maybe TRBD1 (5 bases). Trimming took 0 bases from V and 6 from J, leaving 12 bases between them. The CDR3 runs to 15 residues. Germline assignment: CDR1 LGHNA and CDR2 YNFKEQ. The DNA for the CDR3 is TGTGCCAGCAGCCAAGATGGGCAGGGTAGTCAGCCCCAGCATTTT. Encoded protein: CASSQDGQGSQPQHF.

As regards this clonotype: Sequence at one end of the junction differs from germline and may be a read error. J is TRBJ1-6 and V is TRBV7-8, with D perhaps TRBD1 (6 bases). Germline-derived CDR1 and CDR2 are SGHVS and FQNEAQ. The CDR3 runs to 15 residues. The CDR3, as DNA: TGTGCCAGCAGCACCGACAGGCCTCATAATTCCCCCCTCCACTTT. Encoded protein: CASSTDRPHNSPLHF.

V and J are TRBV4-3 and TRBJ1-2; D gene ambiguous. The CDR3 is 18 residues long. Per germline, CDR1 LGHNA and CDR2 YSLEER. The V end was cut by 0 bases, the J end by 2 bases, with 19 bases between. CDR3 sequence: CASSQDYAAFGSNYGYTF. The CDR3 DNA reads TGCGCCAGCAGCCAAGATTATGCTGCGTTCGGATCCAACTATGGCTACACCTTC.

The chain employs TRBV20-1 and TRBJ1-1; D remains ambiguous. Deletions cut 6 bases from V and 5 bases from J, with 13 bases between. In germline, CDR1 is DFQATT, CDR2 SNEGSKA (reference sequence). The CDR3 contains 12 residues. The CDR3 sequence: CSAGPRATEAFF. The CDR3 nucleotides read TGCAGTGCCGGACCGAGGGCGACTGAAGCTTTCTTT.

CDR3 residues: CASSLWGLVRYNEQFF. CDR3 DNA sequence: TGTGCCAGCAGCTTATGGGGCCTTGTCAGGTACAATGAGCAGTTCTTC. The J gene is TRBJ2-1, the V gene TRBV7-9; TRBD1 might be the D (5 bases). The CDR3 is made up of 16 amino acids. Trimming shortened V by 2 bases and J by 4 bases, and 15 bases separated the two germline ends. Germline CDR1 reads SEHNR; CDR2 reads FQNEAQ (reference sequence).

The chain joins TRBV5-1 to TRBJ2-3, with TRBD1 as a possible D gene (5 bases). Germline CDR1 is SGHRS and CDR2 is YFSETQ. V shed 4 bases and J shed 0 bases, with 12 bases lying between them. The CDR3 totals 15 residues. This chain's CDR3 is CASSPRTLSTDTQYF. CDR3 nucleotides: TGCGCCAGCAGCCCGCGGACACTAAGCACAGATACGCAGTATTTT.

The chain carries TRBV9 and TRBJ2-3; D uncertain. Germline V gene lookup returns CDR1 SGDLS and CDR2 YYNGEE. The V end was cut by 4 bases, the J end by 6 bases, with 12 bases between. This CDR3 is built from 13 residues. CDR3 sequence reads: CASSLMLSDTQYF. The CDR3 nucleotides read TGTGCCAGCAGCTTGATGTTGTCCGATACGCAGTATTTT.

This clonotype has just one count. The V and J genes are TRBV12-3 or TRBV12-4 and TRBJ2-3, with 8 bases identical to TRBD2. The CDR3 length is 15 residues. Germline trimming cut 6 bases from V and 4 bases from J; bases unmatched to any gene: 9. The CDR3 nucleotides are TGTGCCAGCAGGGCGCGGGAGGTTGGCCCAGATACGCAGTATTTT. Translation gives CASRAREVGPDTQYF.

J is TRBJ2-5 and V is TRBV2; 10 bases line up with TRBD2. Germline V gene lookup returns CDR1 SNHLY and CDR2 FYNNEI. CDR3 length: 16 amino acids. Trimming took 4 bases from V and 5 from J; bases not matched to a gene: 10. The CDR3 region is CASSAASGSWWETQYF. The CDR3 region has the DNA TGTGCCAGCAGTGCGGCTAGCGGGAGTTGGTGGGAGACCCAGTACTTC.

The rearrangement uses TRBV20-1 and TRBJ2-1, with 9 bases aligning to TRBD2. V shed 3 bases and J 3 bases; nucleotides not matched to a gene: 9. CDR1 is DFQATT and CDR2 is SNEGSKA in the germline V gene (reference sequence). The CDR3 runs to 16 residues. In DNA, the CDR3 is TGCAGTGCTAGGACCAGTCTAGCGGGGCACTACAATGAGCAGTTCTTC. It encodes CSARTSLAGHYNEQFF.

The gene calls are TRBV2 and TRBJ1-5; no clear D gene. In germline, CDR1 is SNHLY, CDR2 FYNNEI. V lost 8 bases and J 4 bases, leaving 12 bases between the germline ends. The CDR3 is 13 amino acids. The CDR3 region has the DNA TGTGCCAGCGGGGATGGGAGGAATCAGCCCCAGCATTTT. Encoded protein: CASGDGRNQPQHF.

This chain connects TRBV19 to TRBJ1-2, with 8 bases that match TRBD1. The CDR3 is made up of 16 amino acids. Per germline, CDR1 LNHDA and CDR2 SQIVND (reference sequence). Losses at the gene ends were 2 bases for V and 3 bases for J; bases not matched to a gene: 8. The CDR3 spells CASSIPGDRGYYGYTF. As DNA, the CDR3 is TGTGCCAGTAGTATACCCGGCGACAGGGGCTACTATGGCTACACCTTC.

The chain carries TRBV29-1 and TRBJ2-7; TRBD1 aligns across 10 bases. Looked up from germline, CDR1 is SQVTM and CDR2 is ANQGSEA. V trimming: 6 bases; J trimming: 6 bases; junction bases outside the gene matches: 11. The CDR3 covers 14 residues. CDR3 protein: CSVQIPGTGVEQYF. Written as DNA, the CDR3 is TGCAGCGTCCAAATTCCCGGGACAGGGGTCGAGCAGTACTTC.

This sequence joins TRBV6-5 and TRBJ2-5; D is unresolved. This CDR3 contains 13 residues. V lost 1 base and J 2 bases, leaving 5 bases between the germline ends. Germline V gene lookup returns CDR1 MNHEY and CDR2 SVGAGI. CDR3 region: CASSYFLQETQYF. The CDR3 DNA follows: TGTGCCAGCAGTTACTTCCTTCAAGAGACCCAGTACTTC.

The rearrangement links TRBV6-2 or TRBV6-3 to TRBJ1-2, with a possible D match to TRBD1 (6 bases). Germline V gene sequence: CDR1 MNHEY, CDR2 SVGEGT. This CDR3 is 14 amino acids long. V was pared by 2 bases and J by 2 bases, with 9 bases between. The CDR3 DNA reads as TGTGCCAGCAGTTACACGGACAGAAACTATGGCTACACCTTC. It is translated as CASSYTDRNYGYTF.